These 20 T cell receptor beta chains originate from one sample sequenced in a study of blood T cells in healthy people across ages. A second about 6 to 12 cycle PCR used barcoded and J-beta primers. TCRdb re-derived calls from the 5' RACE reads in MiXCR, one entry per CDR3 protein. The sample has 700,000 to 900,000 distinct CDR3 sequences, 20% to 30% seen once. The data were also submitted as part of a second study, on T cells of mothers and their children.

The sequencing input was blood. The receptors were gathered from a boy younger than 18 in good health.

This clonotype occurred a few times. This sequence joins TRBV29-1 and TRBJ2-1; 9 bases line up with TRBD2. The CDR3 is 14 residues long. Germline V gene lookup returns CDR1 SQVTM and CDR2 ANQGSEA. Losses at the gene ends were 3 bases for V and 6 bases for J; bases not matched to a gene: 6. CDR3 DNA sequence: TGCAGCGTTGATCGACTAGCGGTGGGCAATGAGCAGTTCTTC. It encodes CSVDRLAVGNEQFF.

J is TRBJ2-3 and V is TRBV5-1; D unclear. The germline V gene has CDR1 SGHRS and CDR2 YFSETQ. Trimming left V 0 bases short and J 2 bases short, with 7 bases between. The CDR3 is 14 residues long. The CDR3 DNA reads as TGCGCCAGCAGCTTGGAACCATACACAGATACGCAGTATTTT. It translates to CASSLEPYTDTQYF.

This chain joins TRBV16 and TRBJ1-4, with D uncertain. This CDR3 is built from 14 residues. The V end lost 2 bases, the J end lost 4 bases, and 8 bases lay between the germline ends. Germline V gene data show CDR1 as KGHSY and CDR2 as FQNENV. In DNA, the CDR3 is TGTGCCAGCAGCCAACGGGGAGGTAATGAAAAACTGTTTTTT. This translates into CASSQRGGNEKLFF.

Note on this clonotype: A much bigger clone sits one base away, suggesting this may be a read error. The rearrangement uses TRBV7-9 and TRBJ1-4, with D possibly being TRBD1 (6 bases). The germline V gene encodes CDR1 SEHNR and CDR2 FQNEAQ (reference sequence). Trimming cost V 5 bases and J 16 bases, with 20 bases left between them. The length of the CDR3 is 13 residues. This CDR3 reads CASSILGTPQPFF. CDR3 DNA: TGTGCCAGCAGCATACTAGGGACACCCCAGCCGTTTTTT.

The rearrangement uses TRBV5-1 and TRBJ2-4; TRBD2 aligns across 7 bases. The J segment lost 1 base and the V segment lost 4 bases, leaving 11 bases of the junction unmatched. The CDR3 is 17 residues long. Germline assignment: CDR1 SGHRS and CDR2 YFSETQ. The CDR3 reads CASSPDGGLAAKNIQYF. CDR3 in DNA: TGCGCCAGCAGCCCTGACGGGGGGTTGGCGGCCAAAAACATTCAGTACTTC. Together with reference TRBV5-1 and TRBJ2-4, the CDR3 gives the full variable domain: KAGVTQTPRYLIKTRGQQVTLSCSPISGHRSVSWYQQTPGQGLQFLFEYFSETQRNKGNFPGRFSGRQFSNSRSEMNVSTLELGDSALYLCASSPDGGLAAKNIQYFGAGTRLSVL.

This chain joins TRBV4-1 and TRBJ2-7; 9 bases align to TRBD2. V lost 0 bases and J lost 2; bases outside the gene matches: 5. Per the germline V gene, CDR1 is MGHRA and CDR2 is YSYEKL. The CDR3 covers 16 residues. Here the CDR3 reads CASSQDALAGTYEQYF. The CDR3 DNA reads TGCGCCAGCAGCCAAGATGCTCTAGCGGGGACCTACGAGCAGTACTTC.

The chain links TRBV20-1 to TRBJ2-7, with TRBD2 identical over 8 bases. The CDR3 has 13 amino acids. The ends lost 5 bases at V and 4 bases at J; junction bases unmatched: 7. The germline V gene encodes CDR1 DFQATT and CDR2 SNEGSKA (reference sequence). CDR3 DNA: TGCAGTGCTTCCCGGGGGGGCTCATACGAGCAGTACTTC. Translated: CSASRGGSYEQYF.

A few counts support this clonotype. The V call is TRBV20-1, the J call TRBJ2-3; D possibly corresponds to TRBD2 (5 bases). Germline assignment: CDR1 DFQATT and CDR2 SNEGSKA (reference sequence). Trimming stripped 2 bases from V and 3 bases from J, with 15 bases between. The CDR3 totals 15 residues. CDR3 region: CSARPHGTGTDTQYF. Written as DNA, the CDR3 is TGCAGTGCTAGACCCCACGGAACGGGAACAGATACGCAGTATTTT.

The chain recombines TRBV6-1 with TRBJ2-1; D is uncertain. The length of the CDR3 is 16 residues. Between the trimmed V and J ends, which lost 4 bases and 5 bases, there was a span of 18 bases. From germline, CDR1 is MNHNS and CDR2 SASEGT. CDR3 sequence reads: CASSVSWQSIHNEQFF. The CDR3 nucleotides read TGTGCCAGCAGTGTCAGTTGGCAGTCTATCCACAATGAGCAGTTCTTC.

A remark on this clonotype: Relative to the germline gene, one junction end is altered; a read error may explain this. V gene TRBV7-7 combines with J gene TRBJ2-5, with 7 bases fitting TRBD2. CDR3 length: 17 amino acids. Germline CDR1 reads SSHAT; CDR2 reads FNYEAQ (reference sequence). The CDR3 loop reads CASSLGRRTSLQEAQYF. The CDR3 DNA reads as TGTGCTAGCAGCTTAGGGCGTAGGACTAGTCTACAAGAGGCCCAGTACTTC.

Comment on this clonotype: One end of the junction fails to match germline, which may point to a read error. J is TRBJ1-2 and V is TRBV12-3 or TRBV12-4; D gene unclear. This CDR3 is 12 amino acids long. Written as DNA, the CDR3 is TGTGCCAGCAATTTATCGAACTATGGCTACACCTTC. This sequence encodes CASNLSNYGYTF.

Concerning this clonotype itself: An end of the junction does not agree with germline; a read error may underlie this. This chain uses TRBV3-1 with TRBJ2-4; 9 bases are shared with TRBD1. This CDR3 has 14 amino acids. Germline lookup yields CDR1 LGHDT and CDR2 YNNKEL (reference sequence). DNA for the CDR3: TGTGCCAGCAGCCAAGGGGACAGGGTTATAAATAAGTGCTTC. Its translation: CASSQGDRVINKCF.

This clonotype was picked up many times. The V and J genes are TRBV25-1 and TRBJ2-2, with a weak D call TRBD2 (6 bases). The CDR3 is 16 residues long. The germline CDR1 and CDR2 sequences are MGHDK and SYGVNS. V was cut by 0 bases and J by 4 bases, with 12 bases left in between. This CDR3 reads CASSEYKEGGTGELFF. The CDR3 region has the DNA TGTGCCAGCAGTGAATATAAGGAGGGTGGCACCGGGGAGCTGTTTTTT. The complete variable domain, with remaining parts taken from reference TRBV25-1 and TRBJ2-2, reads EADIYQTPRYLVIGTGKKITLECSQTMGHDKMYWYQQDPGMELHLIHYSYGVNSTEKGDLSSESTVSRIRTEHFPLTLESARPSHTSQYLCASSEYKEGGTGELFFGEGSRLTVL.

The chain combines TRBV6-7 with TRBJ2-1; 9 bases are a match to TRBD2. TRBV6-7 falls under the ORF class, with uncertain function. J lost 0 bases, V lost 0 bases, and 3 bases had no gene match. This CDR3 is built from 17 residues. In DNA form, the CDR3 reads TGTGCCAGCAGTTACTCTAATAGCGGGGGCTCCTACAATGAGCAGTTCTTC. Its translation is CASSYSNSGGSYNEQFF.

This chain joins TRBV12-3 or TRBV12-4 and TRBJ2-5; D perhaps matches TRBD2 (5 bases). The CDR3 has 14 amino acids. Trimming removed 0 bases at V and 3 bases at J, with 8 bases between. The CDR3 protein is CASSLAYGEETQYF. The DNA of the CDR3 is TGTGCCAGCAGTTTAGCATACGGGGAAGAGACCCAGTACTTC.

A remark on this clonotype: One end of the junction is discordant with germline, which a read error may explain. The chain couples TRBV6-5 to TRBJ1-3, with D unclear. Germline V gene data show CDR1 as MNHEY and CDR2 as SVGAGI. The CDR3 length is 16 residues. CDR3 in amino acids: CACSYSIRFSGNTIYF. The DNA for the CDR3 is TGTGCCTGCAGTTACTCGATCCGTTTCTCTGGAAACACCATATATTTT.

This clonotype was found a few times. This sequence joins TRBV29-1 and TRBJ2-5, with 7 bases fitting TRBD2. The DNA end lines up better with TRBJ2-1; the J call may be wrong. The length of the CDR3 is 13 residues. In germline, CDR1 is SQVTM, CDR2 ANQGSEA. The CDR3 spells CSVTTSGGGEQFF. Written as DNA, the CDR3 is TGCAGCGTGACGACCAGTGGGGGGGGTGAGCAGTTCTTC.

V gene TRBV29-1 combines with J gene TRBJ1-1; D call uncertain. Germline V gene data show CDR1 as SQVTM and CDR2 as ANQGSEA. V was trimmed by 3 bases and J by 5 bases, leaving 19 bases between them. The CDR3 is 15 residues long. CDR3 sequence: CSVDPDNEEMTEAFF. In DNA, the CDR3 is TGCAGCGTTGACCCCGACAATGAAGAGATGACTGAAGCTTTCTTT.

This clonotype was detected a few times. The gene calls are TRBV28 and TRBJ1-5, with TRBD1 as a possible D gene (5 bases). V lost 8 bases and J lost 1, with 15 bases in between. Germline loops: CDR1 MDHEN, CDR2 SYDVKM. This CDR3 spans 15 amino acids. For the CDR3, the DNA is TGTGCCAGCCAAGATAGGGGTTACAGCAATCAGCCCCAGCATTTT. This encodes CASQDRGYSNQPQHF.

Here the CDR3 reads CASSRIGEWGEQYF. CDR3 bases: TGTGCCAGCAGTCGCATAGGGGAGTGGGGCGAGCAGTACTTC. The genes are TRBV6-6 and TRBJ2-7; D could derive from TRBD1 or TRBD2 (5 bases each). V was clipped by 5 bases and J by 6 bases, with 17 bases between them. The CDR3 extends over 14 amino acids. Germline V gives CDR1 MNHNY, CDR2 SVGAGI (reference sequence).